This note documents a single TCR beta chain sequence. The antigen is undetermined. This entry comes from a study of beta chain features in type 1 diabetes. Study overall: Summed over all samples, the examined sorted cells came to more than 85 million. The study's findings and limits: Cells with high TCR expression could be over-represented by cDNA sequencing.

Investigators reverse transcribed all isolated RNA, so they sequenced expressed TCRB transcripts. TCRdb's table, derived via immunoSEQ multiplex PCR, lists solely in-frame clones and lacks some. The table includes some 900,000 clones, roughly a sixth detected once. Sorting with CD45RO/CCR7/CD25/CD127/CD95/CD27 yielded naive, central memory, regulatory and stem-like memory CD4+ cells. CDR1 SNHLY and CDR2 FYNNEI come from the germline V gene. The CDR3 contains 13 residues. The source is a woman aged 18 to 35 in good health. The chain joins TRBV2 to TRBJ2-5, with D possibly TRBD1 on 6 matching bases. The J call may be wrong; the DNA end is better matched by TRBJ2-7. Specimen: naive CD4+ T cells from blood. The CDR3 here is CASSEARGGEQYF. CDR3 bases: TGTGCCAGCAGTGAAGCGCGAGGGGGCGAGCAGTACTTC.